These 18 T cell receptor beta chains came from one sample sequenced in a study of control samples from healthy donors and cancer patients. Assay: immunoSEQ multiplex PCR; the TCRdb copy retains only in-frame clones and omits some. In the table there are over 100,000 clones, roughly nine tenths of which are singletons. Sequencing was carried out using blood. The receptors were gathered from a human donor in good health. The donor label of this sample is uncertain.

The chain joins TRBV14 to TRBJ1-6; D gene unclear. Trimming shortened V by 3 bases and J by 6 bases, and 15 bases separated the two germline ends. Germline lookup yields CDR1 SGHDN and CDR2 FVKESK. This CDR3 spans 16 amino acids. This chain's CDR3 is CASSQFRSVSNSPLHF. Written as DNA, the CDR3 is TGTGCCAGCAGCCAGTTCAGGTCGGTCTCTAATTCACCCCTCCACTTT.

This chain joins TRBV6-5 and TRBJ1-5; D is undetermined. Trimming shortened V by 5 bases and J by 9 bases, and 17 bases separated the two germline ends. Germline-derived CDR1 and CDR2 are MNHEY and SVGAGI. This CDR3 comprises 14 residues. CDR3 amino acids: CASSQDRERGPQHF. DNA of the CDR3: TGTGCCAGCAGTCAGGACCGCGAACGGGGGCCCCAGCATTTT.

This chain's CDR3 is CASSLALNEQFF. DNA for the CDR3: TGTGCCAGCAGCTTGGCACTCAATGAGCAGTTCTTC. V and J are TRBV5-5 and TRBJ2-1; unclear D gene. CDR1 SGHKS and CDR2 YYEKEE come from the germline V gene (reference sequence). V gave up 0 bases and J gave up 6 bases, with 4 bases separating them. This CDR3 comprises 12 residues.

The rearrangement joins TRBV5-6 to TRBJ2-1; 15 nucleotides match TRBD2. The CDR3 covers 15 residues. Germline-derived CDR1 and CDR2 are SGHDT and YYEEEE. Losses at the gene ends were 3 bases for V and 6 bases for J; bases not matched to a gene: 1. The CDR3 here is CASSWTSGGANEQFF. The CDR3 DNA is TGTGCCAGCAGCTGGACTAGCGGGGGGGCCAATGAGCAGTTCTTC.

This chain connects TRBV10-3 to TRBJ1-1, with D perhaps matching TRBD1 (5 bases). Germline V gives CDR1 ENHRY, CDR2 SYGVKD. V was cut by 2 bases and J by 8 bases, with 15 bases left in between. The CDR3 is made up of 14 amino acids. The chain's CDR3 is CAISEVGGGAEAFF. The CDR3 nucleotides are TGTGCCATCAGTGAGGTCGGGGGAGGGGCCGAAGCTTTCTTT.

The rearrangement uses TRBV11-2 and TRBJ1-3, with 10 bases fitting TRBD1. V dropped 4 bases and J dropped 6; count of bases not matched to a gene: 12. CDR1 and CDR2 (germline): SGHAT, FQNNGV. CDR3 length equals 17 residues. The CDR3 loop is CASSSDTGQGQPNTIYF. The CDR3, as DNA: TGTGCCAGCAGCTCAGATACGGGACAGGGGCAGCCAAACACCATATATTTT.

The V call is TRBV6-5, the J call TRBJ2-1; no reliable D call. The V end was cut by 6 bases, the J end by 6 bases, with 6 bases between. Germline CDR1 is MNHEY and CDR2 is SVGAGI. The CDR3 consists of 11 residues. DNA for the CDR3: TGTGCCAGCAGCCGAACCAATGAGCAGTTCTTC. It encodes CASSRTNEQFF.

The CDR3 here is CASSPPPGIGYEQYF. CDR3 bases: TGTGCCAGCTCACCACCCCCGGGAATCGGCTACGAGCAGTACTTC. V is TRBV18 and J is TRBJ2-7, with D perhaps matching TRBD2 (5 bases). Trimming removed 0 bases from V and 3 bases from J, with 12 bases in between. Germline V CDR1 and CDR2: KGHSH, LQKENI. The CDR3 has 15 residues.

This chain uses TRBV27 with TRBJ1-6; D gene ambiguous. The CDR3 contains 17 residues. From germline, CDR1 is MNHEY and CDR2 SMNVEV (reference sequence). V lost 3 bases, J lost 5 bases, and 17 bases lay in between. The CDR3 is CASSFLPVGDNNSPLHF. In DNA, the CDR3 is TGTGCCAGCAGTTTCCTACCCGTTGGTGACAATAATTCACCCCTCCACTTT.

This chain links TRBV27 with TRBJ1-1, with 7 bases that match TRBD1. The CDR3 sequence is 14 residues long. The V segment lost 6 bases and the J segment 2 bases; nucleotides outside the gene matches: 6. Germline V gene lookup returns CDR1 MNHEY and CDR2 SMNVEV (reference sequence). The CDR3 region has the DNA TGTGCCAGCAGATTCCGGGACAGAAACACTGAAGCTTTCTTT. It codes for CASRFRDRNTEAFF.

The chain uses TRBV19 and TRBJ2-3; the match to TRBD1 covers 9 bases. CDR1 and CDR2 from the germline V gene are LNHDA and SQIVND (reference sequence). Trimming took 8 bases from V and 2 from J; bases not matched to a gene: 14. This CDR3 contains 17 residues. CDR3 sequence: CASQSSRGTGITDTQYF. CDR3 in DNA: TGTGCCAGTCAAAGTTCCCGAGGGACAGGGATCACAGATACGCAGTATTTT.

V gene TRBV7-3 combines with J gene TRBJ2-3; D is uncertain. V lost 2 bases and J lost 5, with 5 bases in between. Germline CDR1 SGHTA, CDR2 FQGTGA. The CDR3 spans 12 residues. CDR3 sequence: CASSLVRDTQYF. The CDR3 DNA reads as TGTGCCAGCAGCTTAGTTAGAGATACGCAGTATTTT.

The chain carries TRBV19 and TRBJ2-5; 8 nucleotides match TRBD1. The CDR3 totals 14 residues. Germline CDR1 and CDR2: LNHDA and SQIVND (reference sequence). J was trimmed by 2 bases and V by 4 bases; bases with no gene match: 3. CDR3: CASSTRTGQETQYF. CDR3 in DNA: TGTGCCAGTAGTACTCGGACAGGGCAAGAGACCCAGTACTTC. The full variable domain, completed using reference TRBV19 and TRBJ2-5, is DGGITQSPKYLFRKEGQNVTLSCEQNLNHDAMYWYRQDPGQGLRLIYYSQIVNDFQKGDIAEGYSVSREKKESFPLTVTSAQKNPTAFYLCASSTRTGQETQYFGPGTRLLVL.

The V call is TRBV21-1, the J call TRBJ1-6; the listed D gene, TRBD1, was not tested against the DNA. TRBV21-1 is a known pseudogene. CDR3 length equals 15 residues. Here the CDR3 reads CASSKVLTVNSPLHF. CDR3 bases: TGTGCCAGCAGCAAAGTTTTAACAGTTAATTCACCCCTCCACTTT.

The chain employs TRBV4-1 and TRBJ2-1; D perhaps matches TRBD1 (5 bases). CDR1 is MGHRA, CDR2 YSYEKL, per germline. CDR3 size: 15 residues. Trimming removed 1 base from V and 3 bases from J, with 10 bases in between. CDR3 DNA sequence: TGCGCCAGCAGCCAAGGGGGCCTGAACTACAATGAGCAGTTCTTC. Protein product: CASSQGGLNYNEQFF.

The rearrangement uses TRBV9 and TRBJ1-1, with D maybe TRBD1 (5 bases). The V end was cut by 3 bases, the J end by 1 base, with 7 bases between. Germline V lookup: CDR1 SGDLS, CDR2 YYNGEE. The CDR3 has 13 residues. The CDR3 DNA follows: TGTGCCAGCAGCGCGGGGCGGAACACTGAAGCTTTCTTT. This encodes CASSAGRNTEAFF. Combining the CDR3 with reference TRBV9 and TRBJ1-1 gives the whole variable domain DSGVTQTPKHLITATGQRVTLRCSPRSGDLSVYWYQQSLDQGLQFLIQYYNGEERAKGNILERFSAQQFPDLHSELNLSSLELGDSALYFCASSAGRNTEAFFGQGTRLTVV.

This chain links TRBV28 with TRBJ1-1, with 8 bases that match TRBD1. Germline CDR1 reads MDHEN; CDR2 reads SYDVKM. V gave up 3 bases and J gave up 0 bases; unmatched junction bases: 6. The CDR3 has 16 amino acids. The CDR3 DNA reads TGTGCCAGCAGTTTTATAGACAGGGGTCTGAACACTGAAGCTTTCTTT. It specifies CASSFIDRGLNTEAFF.

This chain connects TRBV7-9 to TRBJ2-3; D not resolved. Trimming removed 5 bases from V and 6 bases from J, with 15 bases in between. Germline CDR1 reads SEHNR; CDR2 reads FQNEAQ (reference sequence). The CDR3 length is 14 residues. The CDR3 DNA is TGTGCCAGCAGCGAGGACGGGTCGTTTGATACGCAGTATTTT. Translated, it gives CASSEDGSFDTQYF.